These 6 T cell receptor beta chains share one sample of origin, sequenced in a study of blood T cells in healthy people across ages. A second PCR of about 6 to 12 cycles used a sample-barcoded 5' primer and a J-beta primer mix. TCRdb re-analysed the 5' RACE reads in MiXCR, keeping a single row per CDR3 protein. The table lists 1.5 million to 2 million distinct CDR3 sequences, 49% of them singletons. The sample was blood. The receptors stem from a woman aged 35 to 49 in good health.

The rearrangement joins TRBV6-5 to TRBJ2-4; 8 bases are shared with TRBD2. Judging by the DNA end, TRBJ2-7 fits better; the J call may be wrong. Germline lookup yields CDR1 MNHEY and CDR2 SVGAGI. The length of the CDR3 is 14 residues. CDR3 region: CASSYGTRVYEQYF. CDR3 DNA sequence: TGTGCCAGCAGTTATGGGACTAGGGTCTACGAGCAGTACTTC.

Concerning this clonotype itself: The junction does not match germline at one end; this may be a read error. The rearrangement uses TRBV4-2 and TRBJ2-7, with TRBD1 identical over 8 bases. The better agreement between TRBJ2-5 and the DNA end casts doubt on the J call. Looked up from germline, CDR1 is LGHNA and CDR2 is YNFKEQ. There are 15 residues in the CDR3. The CDR3 DNA reads as TGTGCCGGCAGCCAAGTCGAGGACAGGGAAGAGACCCAGTACTTC. Protein product: CAGSQVEDREETQYF.

The chain combines TRBV20-1 with TRBJ1-2; D gene ambiguous. Germline loops: CDR1 DFQATT, CDR2 SNEGSKA (reference sequence). The CDR3 length is 12 residues. V lost 4 bases, J lost 1 base, and 7 bases lay in between. The CDR3 region has the DNA TGCAGTGCTAATCCGGATAACTATGGCTACACCTTC. This sequence encodes CSANPDNYGYTF.

This clonotype was picked up a small number of times. The CDR3 region is CASSSGTVLYEQYF. CDR3 DNA: TGCGCCAGCAGCTCCGGGACAGTGCTCTACGAGCAGTACTTC. This rearrangement joins TRBV5-1 to TRBJ2-7, with TRBD1 identical over 7 bases. The V and J ends lost 3 bases and 3 bases, in that order; junction bases with no gene match: 6. Germline V lookup: CDR1 SGHRS, CDR2 YFSETQ. There are 14 residues in the CDR3.

The V gene is TRBV20-1, the J gene TRBJ1-2, with TRBD1 matching over 8 bases. Germline-derived CDR1 and CDR2 are DFQATT and SNEGSKA (reference sequence). The CDR3 is 13 residues long. The CDR3 loop is CSGQGPPGYGYTF. The CDR3 DNA follows: TGCAGCGGACAGGGCCCCCCTGGCTATGGCTACACCTTC.

The rearrangement uses TRBV28 and TRBJ1-2; D gene uncertain. The germline V gene has CDR1 MDHEN and CDR2 SYDVKM. This CDR3 contains 14 residues. V was pared by 7 bases and J by 7 bases, with 19 bases between. Here the CDR3 reads CASKMQEALLGYTF. CDR3 in DNA: TGTGCCAGCAAGATGCAGGAAGCCCTCCTTGGCTACACCTTC.